This T cell receptor beta chain was sequenced during a study of blood T cell repertoires in COVID-19. Study-wide background: Samples of COVID-19 (acute and convalescent) were obtained from the United States, Italy and Spain.

Measured with immunoSEQ multiplex PCR; TCRdb has only the in-frame clones, and not every one. The table shows about 400,000 clones, with 70% to 90% occurring only once. Trimming cost V 10 bases and J 4 bases, with 11 bases left between them. The length of the CDR3 is 12 residues. Germline V gene sequence: CDR1 MNHEY, CDR2 SVGAGI. The specimen sequenced was PBMCs or T cells enriched from blood (not recorded which). The chain combines TRBV6-5 with TRBJ2-1; D perhaps matches TRBD2 (6 bases). The TCR originated in a woman aged 18 to 35 with acute COVID-19. The CDR3 coding sequence is TGTGCCACGGGGGTTACATACAATGAGCAGTTCTTC. Amino acids: CATGVTYNEQFF.